The 18 T cell receptor beta chains in this list originate from one sample, sequenced in a study of blood T cell repertoires in COVID-19. TCRdb keeps only in-frame clones here, not all; method: immunoSEQ multiplex PCR. The sample lists approximately 110,000 clones, approximately 88% occurring once. Sequencing input: peripheral blood. The receptors were sampled from a woman in her seventies with acute or convalescent COVID-19.

V usage is TRBV5-4 and J usage is TRBJ1-6; no clear D gene. Germline CDR1 SGHNT, CDR2 YYREEE (reference sequence). The CDR3 consists of 14 residues. Between the trimmed V and J ends, which lost 4 bases and 10 bases, there was a span of 15 bases. The DNA for the CDR3 is TGTGCCAGCAGCCCTGCCGGGGATGACTCACCCCTCCACTTT. It yields the protein CASSPAGDDSPLHF.

The chain carries TRBV7-3 and TRBJ2-1, with 9 bases fitting TRBD1. The J segment lost 7 bases and the V segment lost 1 base, leaving 8 bases of the junction unmatched. The CDR3 contains 16 residues. Germline lookup yields CDR1 SGHTA and CDR2 FQGTGA. The CDR3 spells CASSLNPGQGRNEQFF. The CDR3 DNA is TGTGCCAGCAGCTTAAATCCGGGACAGGGAAGAAATGAGCAGTTCTTC.

On this clone itself: This specimen includes other DNA sequences encoding the same CDR3. The V and J genes are TRBV19 and TRBJ2-5, with unresolved D. Trimming left V 2 bases short and J 5 bases short, with 9 bases between. CDR1 is LNHDA and CDR2 is SQIVND in the germline V gene (reference sequence). This CDR3 comprises 13 residues. CDR3 amino acids: CASSISLRETQYF. The CDR3 DNA is TGTGCCAGTAGTATATCATTGAGGGAGACCCAGTACTTC.

This clone came up once. The chain links TRBV28 to TRBJ1-2; no reliable D call. Trimming pared 8 bases from V and 2 bases from J, leaving 18 bases between. CDR1 and CDR2 (germline): MDHEN, SYDVKM. CDR3 length: 15 residues. CDR3 in DNA: TGTGCCAGCGCCACACGGCAGGCATACAACTATGGCTACACCTTC. It translates to CASATRQAYNYGYTF.

The rearrangement joins TRBV19 to TRBJ1-2, with 7 bases fitting TRBD1. With V trimmed by 4 bases and J by 2 bases, 10 bases remained unmatched. CDR1 and CDR2 (germline): LNHDA, SQIVND (reference sequence). The CDR3 consists of 16 residues. Here the CDR3 reads CASSTTGQAVNYGYTF. CDR3 nucleotide sequence: TGTGCCAGTAGTACCACCGGACAGGCGGTAAACTATGGCTACACCTTC.

The gene calls are TRBV19 and TRBJ1-6; a possible D gene is TRBD1 (6 bases). V lost 8 bases and J lost 7, with 12 bases in between. The length of the CDR3 is 13 residues. The germline V gene has CDR1 LNHDA and CDR2 SQIVND (reference sequence). CDR3 in DNA: TGTGCCAGTCTGGACAGCTTAAATTCACCCCTCCACTTT. Translating it yields CASLDSLNSPLHF. Full variable domain (outside the CDR3, taken from reference TRBV19 and TRBJ1-6): DGGITQSPKYLFRKEGQNVTLSCEQNLNHDAMYWYRQDPGQGLRLIYYSQIVNDFQKGDIAEGYSVSREKKESFPLTVTSAQKNPTAFYLCASLDSLNSPLHFGNGTRLTVT.

The V gene is TRBV10-3, the J gene TRBJ2-7; TRBD2 matches 9 bases. Germline CDR1 is ENHRY and CDR2 is SYGVKD. The V segment lost 5 bases and the J segment 3 bases; nucleotides outside the gene matches: 14. The CDR3 is 17 amino acids. CDR3 in DNA: TGTGCCATCAGTAAGCTTCTCGACGGCGGGAGGGGCTACGAGCAGTACTTC. Protein product: CAISKLLDGGRGYEQYF.

J is TRBJ2-5 and V is TRBV2, with D possibly being TRBD1 (5 bases). Germline CDR1 reads SNHLY; CDR2 reads FYNNEI. V lost 3 bases to trimming and J lost 2 bases, with 7 bases between them. This CDR3 contains 13 residues. The CDR3 DNA is TGTGCCAGCAGTGATTACAGGCAAGAGACCCAGTACTTC. It is translated as CASSDYRQETQYF.

This chain connects TRBV7-2 to TRBJ2-3, with D possibly TRBD2 on 5 matching bases. The CDR3 covers 14 residues. The V gene's germline CDR1 is SGHTA and CDR2 FQGNSA. Trimming shortened V by 5 bases and J by 1 base, and 10 bases separated the two germline ends. CDR3 DNA: TGTGCCAGCAGCCCAGCGAGGGGCACAGATACGCAGTATTTT. Translation gives CASSPARGTDTQYF.

The chain employs TRBV28 and TRBJ2-7, with D hard to call. The V and J ends lost 6 bases and 0 bases respectively, with 18 bases between them. The germline V gene has CDR1 MDHEN and CDR2 SYDVKM. The CDR3 runs to 16 residues. The CDR3: CASSPTKQTFSYEQYF. CDR3 in DNA: TGTGCCAGCAGCCCTACGAAACAGACATTCTCCTACGAGCAGTACTTC.

V is TRBV7-9 and J is TRBJ2-1, with 10 bases aligning to TRBD1. Germline trimming cut 6 bases from V and 4 bases from J; bases unmatched to any gene: 9. The CDR3 runs 16 residues. CDR1 is SEHNR and CDR2 is FQNEAQ in the germline V gene (reference sequence). The CDR3 DNA is TGTGCCAGCAGTCCGACAGGGGGCCTAGGATACAATGAGCAGTTCTTC. This codes for CASSPTGGLGYNEQFF.

In this sample, this clone turned up once. The chain links TRBV10-2 to TRBJ1-1, with D possibly being TRBD1 (6 bases). Deletions cut 8 bases from V and 7 bases from J, with 11 bases between. There are 11 residues in the CDR3. CDR1 and CDR2 from the germline V gene are WSHSY and SAAADI. The CDR3, as DNA: TGCGCCAGCTCAACAGGGAATGAAGCTTTCTTT. Encoded protein: CASSTGNEAFF.

V and J are TRBV12-2 and TRBJ2-1; TRBD2 reflects the table's D call only, with no check against the DNA. TRBV12-2 constitutes a pseudogene. This CDR3 is built from 16 residues. DNA of the CDR3: TGTGCAAGTCGCTTTGGGACTAGAGCGCGATACAATGAGCAGTTCTTC. As protein: CASRFGTRARYNEQFF.

The chain combines TRBV2 with TRBJ2-3, with 9 nucleotides matching TRBD2. Germline-derived CDR1 and CDR2 are SNHLY and FYNNEI. Trimming cost V 0 bases and J 3 bases; bases outside gene matches: 4. The CDR3 spans 16 residues. The CDR3 reads CASSEAYSGGTDTQYF. CDR3 in DNA: TGTGCCAGCAGTGAAGCGTACAGCGGGGGGACAGATACGCAGTATTTT.

The chain links TRBV5-1 to TRBJ2-2; 10 bases match TRBD2. The V and J ends lost 4 bases and 5 bases, in that order; junction bases with no gene match: 5. Looked up from germline, CDR1 is SGHRS and CDR2 is YFSETQ. The length of the CDR3 is 15 residues. The CDR3 bases are TGCGCCAGCAGCCGACTAGCGGGCGAGACCGGGGAGCTGTTTTTT. This gives the protein CASSRLAGETGELFF.

To note about this clone: The junction and the germline gene differ at one end; a read error may be behind it. This chain joins TRBV6-1 and TRBJ2-2; tentatively, D is TRBD2 (7 bases). This CDR3 spans 16 amino acids. The germline V gene has CDR1 MNHNS and CDR2 SASEGT. CDR3 residues: CASTEINVGGAGELFF. CDR3 DNA: TGTGCCAGCACTGAAATCAATGTAGGGGGGGCCGGGGAGCTGTTTTTT.

The chain has TRBV7-8 and TRBJ1-1; D is unclear. Germline assignment: CDR1 SGHVS and CDR2 FQNEAQ. The V end lost 0 bases, the J end lost 4 bases, and 9 bases lay between the germline ends. CDR3 size: 14 residues. CDR3 in amino acids: CASSLARGGTEAFF. In DNA, the CDR3 is TGTGCCAGCAGCTTAGCGAGAGGAGGCACTGAAGCTTTCTTT.

The J gene is TRBJ1-1, the V gene TRBV6-1; no definite D call. This CDR3 is 14 amino acids long. Germline-derived CDR1 and CDR2 are MNHNS and SASEGT. V lost 2 bases and J lost 3, with 10 bases in between. For the CDR3, the DNA is TGTGCCAGCAGTGAACGGTCACAGCACACTGAAGCTTTCTTT. Its protein is CASSERSQHTEAFF.